The 12 T cell receptor beta chains presented below share a single source sample, sequenced in a study of T cells in Graves' hyperthyroidism and ophthalmopathy. There were TCR beta CDR3 regions amplified from RNA transcripts. In the first-round RT-PCR of the TCR CDR3, the HTBI primer set was used. MiXCR, applied by TCRdb to the multiplex PCR reads, yields one record per CDR3 protein. The sample carries 550,000 to 600,000 distinct CDR3 sequences, 11% to 15% recorded once. Sequenced sample: blood. Every receptor here comes from a woman in her late teens or twenties with Graves' ophthalmopathy.

This clonotype was observed at least ten times. The chain links TRBV20-1 to TRBJ1-1; unclear D gene. The CDR3 is 13 residues long. The germline V gene has CDR1 DFQATT and CDR2 SNEGSKA (reference sequence). V lost 0 bases and J lost 5, with 10 bases in between. The DNA for the CDR3 is TGCAGTGCTAGAGATTTCGGAGATACTGAAGCTTTCTTT. Translation gives CSARDFGDTEAFF.

In this sample, this clonotype turned up many times. This sequence joins TRBV7-9 and TRBJ2-7; D perhaps matches TRBD1 (5 bases). This CDR3 region has 13 residues. The V and J ends lost 9 bases and 3 bases respectively, with 15 bases between them. CDR1 SEHNR and CDR2 FQNEAQ come from the germline V gene (reference sequence). CDR3 nucleotide sequence: TGTGCCAGTGAGATAGCAGGGATCTACGAGCAGTACTTC. Residues: CASEIAGIYEQYF.

This clonotype came up many times. This chain uses TRBV30 with TRBJ2-5; D gene uncertain. The germline V gene encodes CDR1 GTSNPN and CDR2 SVGIG (reference sequence). The CDR3 runs 16 residues. V was trimmed by 0 bases and J by 2 bases, leaving 16 bases between them. The CDR3 spells CAWSVFRRAEQETQYF. The CDR3 nucleotides read TGTGCCTGGAGTGTTTTCCGTAGGGCGGAACAAGAGACCCAGTACTTC.

The chain employs TRBV6-2 or TRBV6-3 and TRBJ1-5; 8 nucleotides align to TRBD1. The CDR3 covers 15 residues. The V segment lost 2 bases and the J segment 2 bases; nucleotides outside the gene matches: 2. Germline CDR1 and CDR2: MNHEY and SVGEGT. The CDR3 bases are TGTGCCAGCAGTTACGGGACAGGCCGCAATCAGCCCCAGCATTTT. Its translation: CASSYGTGRNQPQHF.

This clonotype has a count of ten or more. This sequence joins TRBV6-2 or TRBV6-3 and TRBJ1-2, with D unclear. Trimming removed 2 bases from V and 3 bases from J, with 19 bases in between. Germline CDR1 is MNHEY and CDR2 is SVGEGT. This CDR3 has 17 residues. The CDR3 sequence: CASSYSWEAPSDYGYTF. DNA of the CDR3: TGTGCCAGCAGTTACAGTTGGGAAGCACCTTCGGACTATGGCTACACCTTC.

The chain uses TRBV28 and TRBJ2-1; 12 bases map to TRBD1. This CDR3 is 16 amino acids long. J was trimmed by 9 bases and V by 6 bases; bases with no gene match: 12. Per germline, CDR1 MDHEN and CDR2 SYDVKM. The CDR3 DNA sequence: TGTGCCAGCAGGTTTGCTACCGGGACAGGGGGCACTGAGCAGTTCTTC. This codes for CASRFATGTGGTEQFF. The variable domain in full, completed from reference TRBV28 and TRBJ2-1, reads DVKVTQSSRYLVKRTGEKVFLECVQDMDHENMFWYRQDPGLGLRLIYFSYDVKMKEKGDIPEGYSVSREKKERFSLILESASTNQTSMYLCASRFATGTGGTEQFFGPGTRLTVL.

This clonotype showed up many times. This sequence joins TRBV6-5 and TRBJ2-7; D is undetermined. V lost 0 bases and J 3 bases, leaving 6 bases between the germline ends. This CDR3 contains 13 residues. Looked up from germline, CDR1 is MNHEY and CDR2 is SVGAGI. The CDR3 DNA follows: TGTGCCAGCAGTTACTCTGGGATCTACGAGCAGTACTTC. Translating gives CASSYSGIYEQYF.

This clonotype was observed at least ten times. The chain carries TRBV7-2 and TRBJ2-1, with 8 bases that match TRBD2. Trimming cost V 3 bases and J 3 bases; bases outside gene matches: 10. The CDR3 covers 17 residues. The germline CDR1 and CDR2 sequences are SGHTA and FQGNSA. The CDR3 region is CASSFSLRTSSYNEQFF. CDR3 nucleotide sequence: TGTGCCAGCAGCTTTTCCCTCCGGACTAGCAGCTACAATGAGCAGTTCTTC.

At least ten counts were recorded for this clonotype. The chain recombines TRBV7-3 with TRBJ2-3; D is unclear. The V end was cut by 4 bases, the J end by 6 bases, with 11 bases between. CDR3 length: 13 residues. Germline lookup yields CDR1 SGHTA and CDR2 FQGTGA. The CDR3 sequence: CASSSAAGDTQYF. The CDR3 DNA is TGTGCCAGCAGCTCGGCGGCCGGGGATACGCAGTATTTT.

V and J are TRBV6-1 and TRBJ1-1; 9 bases are shared with TRBD1. Germline-derived CDR1 and CDR2 are MNHNS and SASEGT. This CDR3 has 13 amino acids. Trimming took 8 bases from V and 13 from J; bases not matched to a gene: 14. CDR3: CASPPSSGDRVFF. The CDR3 nucleotides read TGTGCCAGCCCTCCCTCCTCCGGGGACAGGGTTTTCTTT.

This clonotype was observed a handful of times. The rearrangement uses TRBV20-1 and TRBJ2-7; the match to TRBD1 covers 9 bases. The germline gives CDR1 DFQATT, CDR2 SNEGSKA (reference sequence). V shed 1 base, J shed 0 bases, and the junction held 7 bases outside the gene matches. The CDR3 has 16 amino acids. The CDR3 reads CSARVWTGESSYEQYF. The DNA for the CDR3 is TGCAGTGCTAGAGTCTGGACAGGGGAGTCCTCCTACGAGCAGTACTTC.

The V gene is TRBV7-2, the J gene TRBJ2-7; TRBD1 agrees at 7 bases. CDR1 and CDR2 (germline): SGHTA, FQGNSA. The CDR3 runs 15 residues. The trim removed 3 bases at V and 6 bases at J, leaving 11 bases unmatched. The CDR3 protein is CASSFAGGFVGEQYF. CDR3 DNA: TGTGCCAGCAGCTTCGCAGGGGGATTCGTTGGCGAGCAGTACTTC.